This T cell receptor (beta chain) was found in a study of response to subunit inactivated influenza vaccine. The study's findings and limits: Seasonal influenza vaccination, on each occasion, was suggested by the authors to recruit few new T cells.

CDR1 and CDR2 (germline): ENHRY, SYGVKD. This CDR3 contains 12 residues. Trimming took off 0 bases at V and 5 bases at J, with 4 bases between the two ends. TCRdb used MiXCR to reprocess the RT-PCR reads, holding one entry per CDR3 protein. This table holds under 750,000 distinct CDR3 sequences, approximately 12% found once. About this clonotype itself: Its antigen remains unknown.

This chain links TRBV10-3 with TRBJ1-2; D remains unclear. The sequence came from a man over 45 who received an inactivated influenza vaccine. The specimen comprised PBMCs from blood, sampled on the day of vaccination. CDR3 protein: CAISESAYGYTF. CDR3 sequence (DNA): TGTGCCATCAGTGAGTCGGCTTATGGCTACACCTTC.